One and the same sample provided the 26 T cell receptor beta chains below, sequenced in a study of T-cell reconstitution after alpha-beta-depleted transplantation in children. Unique molecular identifiers were used in preparing the TCRbeta library. TCRdb re-called the PCR reads through MiXCR, storing one row per CDR3 protein. This sample has around 130,000 distinct CDR3 sequences, with 9.5% to 10% found just once. This material consisted of PBMCs, mostly from graft donor cells, taken 180 days after TCRalphabeta/CD19-depleted stem cell transplant. These receptors were taken from a girl under three years old who had a stem cell transplant for combined immunodeficiency, so the T cells may come from the graft donor.

The CDR3 bases are TGTGCCAGCAGTCGGGACGTAACTTATGGCTACACCTTC. As protein: CASSRDVTYGYTF. The rearrangement uses TRBV7-2 and TRBJ1-2; TRBD1 might be the D (5 bases). CDR1 is SGHTA, CDR2 FQGNSA, per germline. The CDR3 extends over 13 amino acids. V was trimmed by 6 bases and J by 5 bases, leaving 13 bases between them.

The rearrangement links TRBV5-1 to TRBJ2-1; D unresolved. Germline CDR1 and CDR2: SGHRS and YFSETQ. V lost 3 bases and J 3 bases, leaving 13 bases between the germline ends. There are 15 residues in the CDR3. CDR3 nucleotides: TGCGCCAGCAGCTCCCGACGCTGGGGCTACAATGAGCAGTTCTTC. Protein sequence: CASSSRRWGYNEQFF.

This clonotype was counted ten times or more. The V gene is TRBV5-6, the J gene TRBJ1-1; D might be TRBD1 (6 bases). CDR1 is SGHDT and CDR2 is YYEEEE in the germline V gene. The CDR3 contains 15 residues. Deletions cut 1 base from V and 3 bases from J, with 13 bases between. This chain's CDR3 is CASSLLFRGDTEAFF. The CDR3 region has the DNA TGTGCCAGCAGCTTGTTGTTCAGGGGTGACACTGAAGCTTTCTTT.

The rearrangement links TRBV7-3 to TRBJ2-1; TRBD1 is a possible D gene (6 bases). Trimming stripped 5 bases from V and 2 bases from J, with 13 bases between. Per the germline V gene, CDR1 is SGHTA and CDR2 is FQGTGA. This CDR3 is built from 15 residues. Here the CDR3 reads CASSPGTPTYNEQFF. In nucleotides, the CDR3 is TGTGCCAGCAGCCCCGGGACACCTACCTACAATGAGCAGTTCTTC.

This clonotype was counted a few times. The chain combines TRBV29-1 with TRBJ2-3; D possibly corresponds to TRBD1 (5 bases). CDR3 size: 13 residues. Germline V gene data show CDR1 as SQVTM and CDR2 as ANQGSEA. The ends were cut back, 3 bases at V and 2 bases at J, with 9 bases in the middle. The CDR3 spells CSVEAGNTDTQYF. The CDR3 DNA reads TGCAGCGTTGAGGCAGGGAACACAGATACGCAGTATTTT.

This sequence joins TRBV15 and TRBJ2-1, with no clear D. There are 12 residues in the CDR3. Germline values: CDR1 LNHNV, CDR2 YYDKDF (reference sequence). Trimming cost V 7 bases and J 0 bases, with 4 bases left between them. The CDR3 loop reads CATKTSYNEQFF. CDR3 DNA: TGTGCCACCAAGACCTCCTACAATGAGCAGTTCTTC.

This clonotype was recorded at least ten times. The genes are TRBV24-1 and TRBJ2-7, with D perhaps matching TRBD2 (5 bases). CDR1 is KGHDR, CDR2 SFDVKD, per germline. The ends were cut back, 5 bases at V and 7 bases at J, with 20 bases in the middle. The CDR3 contains 15 residues. The CDR3 loop reads CATSALFAGASEQYF. CDR3 nucleotide sequence: TGTGCCACCAGTGCCCTATTCGCGGGCGCGAGTGAGCAGTACTTC.

This clonotype was observed at least ten times. The chain carries TRBV7-8 and TRBJ2-3, with 7 bases aligning to TRBD1. Per the germline V gene, CDR1 is SGHVS and CDR2 is FQNEAQ. V lost 5 bases to trimming and J lost 0 bases; unmatched junction nucleotides: 2. The CDR3 spans 14 residues. The CDR3 nucleotides read TGTGCCAGCAGCCGGACAGGTAGCACAGATACGCAGTATTTT. Translation: CASSRTGSTDTQYF.

This clonotype has just a few counts. V gene TRBV12-3 or TRBV12-4 combines with J gene TRBJ2-7; 10 bases agree with TRBD1. The CDR3 has 14 amino acids. The V gene end was trimmed by 6 bases and the J gene end by 5 bases; junction bases not matched to a gene: 7. The CDR3 sequence: CASSPGTGVDEQYF. The CDR3 region has the DNA TGTGCCAGCAGCCCCGGGACAGGGGTCGACGAGCAGTACTTC.

V and J are TRBV20-1 and TRBJ2-5; D unresolved. Deletions cut 3 bases from V and 1 base from J, with 6 bases between. The CDR3 has 12 amino acids. Germline-derived CDR1 and CDR2 are DFQATT and SNEGSKA (reference sequence). CDR3 in DNA: TGCAGTGCTAGGTGGCGCCAAGAGACCCAGTACTTC. The encoded protein is CSARWRQETQYF.

The V call is TRBV20-1, the J call TRBJ1-3, with D unresolved. Looked up from germline, CDR1 is DFQATT and CDR2 is SNEGSKA (reference sequence). Trimming took off 6 bases at V and 0 bases at J, with 18 bases between the two ends. The CDR3 covers 16 residues. This chain's CDR3 is CSAPADSPSSGNTIYF. In DNA, the CDR3 is TGCAGTGCCCCGGCCGATAGCCCCTCCTCTGGAAACACCATATATTTT.

The rearrangement joins TRBV12-3 or TRBV12-4 to TRBJ1-2; possibly TRBD1 for D (5 bases). The CDR3 is made up of 14 amino acids. The V and J ends lost 5 bases and 1 base respectively, with 11 bases between them. The CDR3 nucleotides are TGTGCCAGCAGTCGGGCAGGGATTAACTATGGCTACACCTTC. Amino acid sequence: CASSRAGINYGYTF.

The CDR3 spells CASSSGIDREPYF. The CDR3, as DNA: TGTGCCAGCAGCTCCGGAATAGACAGGGAACCGTATTTT. The chain uses TRBV5-4 and TRBJ2-3; the match to TRBD1 covers 7 bases. The CDR3 totals 13 residues. The germline V gene encodes CDR1 SGHNT and CDR2 YYREEE (reference sequence). With V trimmed by 3 bases and J by 14 bases, 12 bases remained unmatched.

This clonotype has at least ten counts. The chain employs TRBV6-1 and TRBJ2-5; 8 bases are a match to TRBD2. The V segment lost 2 bases and the J segment 5 bases; nucleotides outside the gene matches: 7. This CDR3 spans 15 amino acids. Germline V gene sequence: CDR1 MNHNS, CDR2 SASEGT. CDR3 amino acids: CASSEPGGARETQYF. As DNA, the CDR3 is TGTGCCAGCAGTGAACCCGGGGGGGCGCGGGAGACCCAGTACTTC.

This chain links TRBV18 with TRBJ1-4; D is unclear. This CDR3 is built from 15 residues. Trimming took off 6 bases at V and 0 bases at J, with 11 bases between the two ends. CDR1 is KGHSH and CDR2 is LQKENI in the germline V gene. The CDR3 region is CASSSNFATNEKLFF. DNA of the CDR3: TGTGCCAGCTCGTCTAACTTTGCAACTAATGAAAAACTGTTTTTT.

This clonotype was seen many times. This chain joins TRBV4-3 and TRBJ2-7; no reliable D call. This CDR3 is 13 amino acids long. The germline CDR1 and CDR2 sequences are LGHNA and YSLEER. Trimming took 5 bases from V and 6 from J, leaving 14 bases between them. In DNA, the CDR3 is TGCGCCAGCAGCGCTATGCTAGACACCGAGCAGTACTTC. Protein: CASSAMLDTEQYF.

This clonotype showed up just a few times. The chain has TRBV7-8 and TRBJ2-7; D perhaps matches TRBD1 (5 bases). From germline, CDR1 is SGHVS and CDR2 FQNEAQ. The CDR3 runs to 16 residues. Trimming left V 7 bases short and J 1 base short, with 20 bases between. The DNA of the CDR3 is TGTGCCAGCAACCTAGGGGCTTTCGGAAGTTCCTACGAGCAGTACTTC. Protein product: CASNLGAFGSSYEQYF. The entire variable domain, with the rest obtained from reference TRBV7-8 and TRBJ2-7, is as follows: GAGVSQSPRYKVAKRGQDVALRCDPISGHVSLFWYQQALGQGPEFLTYFQNEAQLDKSGLPSDRFFAERPEGSVSTLKIQRTQQEDSAVYLCASNLGAFGSSYEQYFGPGTRLTVT.

This clonotype came up a few times. The chain combines TRBV18 with TRBJ2-7, with 9 bases aligning to TRBD2. The germline V gene has CDR1 KGHSH and CDR2 LQKENI. Trimming took 2 bases from V and 0 from J; bases not matched to a gene: 8. The CDR3 is 17 amino acids. As DNA, the CDR3 is TGTGCCAGCTCACCATCGGGGACTAGCAGAATCTCCTACGAGCAGTACTTC. Translating gives CASSPSGTSRISYEQYF.

This clonotype was recorded a few times. This chain joins TRBV5-1 and TRBJ1-2; a possible D gene is TRBD1 (6 bases). Trimming cost V 5 bases and J 8 bases, with 13 bases left between them. CDR3 length: 12 amino acids. Germline V CDR1 and CDR2: SGHRS, YFSETQ. This chain's CDR3 is CASSPTGFGYTF. As DNA, the CDR3 is TGCGCCAGCAGTCCTACAGGGTTCGGCTACACCTTC.

In DNA form, the CDR3 reads TGTGCCAGCAGCCCCCGGGAGGGGACGGGACTAGCGGGAGGTGACTGGGATGAGCAGTTCTTC. Its translation is CASSPREGTGLAGGDWDEQFF. J is TRBJ2-1 and V is TRBV11-2; 15 bases are shared with TRBD2. Per the germline V gene, CDR1 is SGHAT and CDR2 is FQNNGV. The ends lost 5 bases at V and 8 bases at J; junction bases unmatched: 22. The CDR3 is 21 amino acids.

This clonotype appeared a few times. The rearrangement uses TRBV15 and TRBJ2-1, with 8 bases fitting TRBD2. This CDR3 comprises 15 residues. CDR1 LNHNV and CDR2 YYDKDF come from the germline V gene (reference sequence). V lost 5 bases to trimming and J lost 4 bases; unmatched junction nucleotides: 7. The CDR3, as DNA: TGTGCCACCAGCTCGAGCGGGAGATGGTACAATGAGCAGTTCTTC. This gives the protein CATSSSGRWYNEQFF. The whole variable domain, filled in from reference TRBV15 and TRBJ2-1, reads DAMVIQNPRYQVTQFGKPVTLSCSQTLNHNVMYWYQQKSSQAPKLLFHYYDKDFNNEADTPDNFQSRRPNTSFCFLDIRSPGLGDTAMYLCATSSSGRWYNEQFFGPGTRLTVL.

The chain joins TRBV12-3 or TRBV12-4 to TRBJ2-2; 8 bases are shared with TRBD1. J lost 2 bases, V lost 7 bases, and 12 bases had no gene match. The CDR3 covers 17 residues. The CDR3 spells CASNRPGTGPNTGELFF. CDR3 DNA: TGTGCCAGCAATCGCCCAGGGACAGGACCTAACACCGGGGAGCTGTTTTTT.

In its sample, this clonotype was seen many times. The chain is built from TRBV12-3 or TRBV12-4 and TRBJ2-7; D not resolved. Trimming left V 0 bases short and J 11 bases short, with 11 bases between. This CDR3 has 12 amino acids. Written as DNA, the CDR3 is TGTGCCAGCAGTTTAGCGCCCCAACTGAAGTACTTC. The encoded protein is CASSLAPQLKYF.

The chain combines TRBV10-3 with TRBJ1-5, with D possibly being TRBD1 (6 bases). The CDR3 is made up of 15 amino acids. In germline, CDR1 is ENHRY, CDR2 SYGVKD. V was clipped by 0 bases and J by 7 bases, with 13 bases between them. The CDR3 protein is CAISESRGYGQPQHF. CDR3 sequence (DNA): TGTGCCATCAGTGAGTCGAGGGGGTATGGACAGCCCCAGCATTTT.

This clonotype was counted a few times. The rearrangement joins TRBV20-1 to TRBJ2-7; 8 nucleotides align to TRBD1. CDR1 is DFQATT and CDR2 is SNEGSKA in the germline V gene (reference sequence). V lost 3 bases to trimming and J lost 4 bases; unmatched junction nucleotides: 5. This CDR3 region has 13 residues. CDR3 DNA sequence: TGCAGTGCTAGTGACAGGGGAACGTACGAGCAGTACTTC. This encodes CSASDRGTYEQYF.

This clonotype was seen more than once but under ten times. The V gene is TRBV7-2, the J gene TRBJ1-5; perhaps TRBD1 as D (5 bases). The germline V gene encodes CDR1 SGHTA and CDR2 FQGNSA. The germline V and J ends were trimmed by 1 base and 4 bases, with 14 bases remaining between them. The CDR3 has 16 residues. The CDR3 region has the DNA TGTGCCAGCAGCTTAGGGCCGGTGGGGCTTAATCAGCCCCAGCATTTT. As protein: CASSLGPVGLNQPQHF.